This T cell receptor beta chain is drawn from a study of cytomegalovirus exposure and HLA in healthy donors. The table came from immunoSEQ multiplex PCR; TCRdb's copy has only in-frame clones and leaves some out. The data show 150,000 to 200,000 clones, with around 96% seen just once and approximately 0.97% held by the top ten. Study-wide findings and caveats: First-cohort TCR clusters tended to co-occur in the 95 to 150 validation repertoires, a later analysis found.

With V trimmed by 0 bases and J by 1 base, 4 bases remained unmatched. This CDR3 has 17 residues. CDR1 is MGHRA and CDR2 is YSYEKL in the germline V gene. A word on this clone: Antigen: not known.

The chain uses TRBV4-1 and TRBJ2-5, with 11 bases aligning to TRBD2. The sequence was collected from a woman younger than 30 in good health and CMV-seronegative. The sample was PBMCs. The CDR3 reads CASSQDGLAGGQETQYF. The CDR3 DNA reads TGCGCCAGCAGCCAAGACGGCCTAGCGGGGGGCCAAGAGACCCAGTACTTC.